One and the same sample provided the 22 T cell receptor beta chains below, sequenced in a study of CXCR4 blockade with PD-1 therapy in pancreatic cancer. Data came from immunoSEQ multiplex PCR; TCRdb stores just in-frame clones and leaves some out. The repertoire holds under 20,000 clones, with 55% to 85% as singletons. Sequencing was done on a sample of tumor tissue. The receptors come from a human donor with pancreatic ductal adenocarcinoma.

The chain recombines TRBV19 with TRBJ1-1, with D possibly matching TRBD1 (5 bases). V was pared by 6 bases and J by 0 bases, with 11 bases between. Germline V gives CDR1 LNHDA, CDR2 SQIVND (reference sequence). This CDR3 contains 14 residues. The CDR3 is CASSPGLLNTEAFF. For the CDR3, the DNA is TGTGCCAGTAGCCCGGGACTTTTGAACACTGAAGCTTTCTTT.

V is TRBV28 and J is TRBJ1-2; D gene ambiguous. The CDR3 is 12 amino acids. V lost 2 bases, J lost 13 bases, and 14 bases lay in between. Germline CDR1 is MDHEN and CDR2 is SYDVKM. The CDR3 DNA sequence: TGTGCCAGCAGTTTAGGTTTAGGATTAAGCACCTTC. This encodes CASSLGLGLSTF.

The rearrangement joins TRBV29-1 to TRBJ1-1; D ambiguous. The germline V gene encodes CDR1 SQVTM and CDR2 ANQGSEA. V was pared by 5 bases and J by 3 bases, with 10 bases between. The CDR3 extends over 12 amino acids. The CDR3 spells CSVRGGDTEAFF. CDR3 bases: TGCAGCGTTAGAGGTGGGGACACTGAAGCTTTCTTT. Drawing the rest from reference TRBV29-1 and TRBJ1-1, the complete variable domain is SAVISQKPSRDICQRGTSLTIQCQVDSQVTMMFWYRQQPGQSLTLIATANQGSEATYESGFVIDKFPISRPNLTFSTLTVSNMSPEDSSIYLCSVRGGDTEAFFGQGTRLTVV.

The chain is built from TRBV5-1 and TRBJ1-1; D not resolved. V was shortened by 1 base and J by 7 bases, with 17 bases between the two germline ends. Germline CDR1 is SGHRS and CDR2 is YFSETQ. The CDR3 has 15 amino acids. The CDR3 coding sequence is TGCGCCAGCAGCTTGATAGGTCCCTCAGTCGGTGAAGCTTTCTTT. Its protein is CASSLIGPSVGEAFF. The whole variable domain, filled in from reference TRBV5-1 and TRBJ1-1, reads KAGVTQTPRYLIKTRGQQVTLSCSPISGHRSVSWYQQTPGQGLQFLFEYFSETQRNKGNFPGRFSGRQFSNSRSEMNVSTLELGDSALYLCASSLIGPSVGEAFFGQGTRLTVV.

J is TRBJ2-3 and V is TRBV28; D call uncertain. Per germline, CDR1 MDHEN and CDR2 SYDVKM. Trimming cost V 4 bases and J 4 bases, with 12 bases left between them. The CDR3 length is 14 residues. The CDR3 spells CASSSPVGADTQYF. The CDR3 DNA sequence: TGTGCCAGCAGTTCTCCCGTAGGCGCAGATACGCAGTATTTT.

The chain is built from TRBV18 and TRBJ1-1; D not certain. V shed 3 bases and J shed 1 base, with 6 bases lying between them. Germline V gives CDR1 KGHSH, CDR2 LQKENI. The CDR3 sequence is 13 residues long. The DNA for the CDR3 is TGTGCCAGCTCACCTGGTGGGAACACTGAAGCTTTCTTT. Translation: CASSPGGNTEAFF.

The chain combines TRBV19 with TRBJ2-6; no firm D call. The V gene lost 7 bases and the J gene lost 1 base, with 11 bases spanning the gap. The CDR3 length is 15 residues. Germline CDR1 is LNHDA and CDR2 is SQIVND (reference sequence). The CDR3 spells CASTVDQSGANVLTF. The CDR3 nucleotides read TGTGCCAGTACCGTAGACCAGTCTGGGGCCAACGTCCTGACTTTC.

The table lists this clone with a few counts. The chain combines TRBV2 with TRBJ2-7, with D perhaps TRBD1 (5 bases). The CDR3 totals 14 residues. Germline V lookup: CDR1 SNHLY, CDR2 FYNNEI. Trimming took off 4 bases at V and 2 bases at J, with 12 bases between the two ends. DNA for the CDR3: TGTGCCAGCAGTGGGAAGGGGCGCACCTACGAGCAGTACTTC. This gives the protein CASSGKGRTYEQYF.

This clone was seen a single time. The chain recombines TRBV28 with TRBJ2-5, with a weak D call TRBD1 (6 bases). The CDR3 totals 14 residues. V lost 7 bases, J lost 4 bases, and 16 bases lay in between. Per the germline V gene, CDR1 is MDHEN and CDR2 is SYDVKM. The CDR3 sequence is CASNQGKGTETQYF. CDR3 DNA: TGTGCCAGCAATCAGGGGAAGGGAACAGAGACCCAGTACTTC.

This chain links TRBV1 with TRBJ2-1; TRBD2, the D gene given by the table, was not confirmed from the DNA. TRBV1 is annotated as a pseudogene. The CDR3 sequence is 16 residues long. CDR3 in amino acids: CASSPGGLAGTNEQFF. CDR3 sequence (DNA): TGCGCCAGCAGCCCAGGAGGGCTAGCGGGAACCAATGAGCAGTTCTTC.

This chain joins TRBV5-1 and TRBJ2-1, with D maybe TRBD1 (6 bases). Trimming removed 2 bases at V and 8 bases at J, with 14 bases between. This CDR3 spans 14 amino acids. Germline CDR1 reads SGHRS; CDR2 reads YFSETQ. The CDR3 DNA is TGCGCCAGCAGCTTAACAGGGAATAACTATGAGCAGTTCTTC. Residues: CASSLTGNNYEQFF.

This clone was counted a single time. This chain joins TRBV6-7 and TRBJ2-3; D might be TRBD2 (5 bases). TRBV6-7 is marked as an open reading frame, function uncertain. This CDR3 region has 13 residues. CDR3 coding DNA: TGTGCTACCACTGAGGGTGGCACAGATACGCAGTATTTT. This translates into CATTEGGTDTQYF.

The chain couples TRBV29-1 to TRBJ2-1, with TRBD2 identical over 16 bases. J was trimmed by 5 bases and V by 6 bases; bases with no gene match: 10. CDR1 is SQVTM and CDR2 is ANQGSEA in the germline V gene. The CDR3 is made up of 17 amino acids. The CDR3 here is CSVFGTSGRAGHNEQFF. For the CDR3, the DNA is TGCAGCGTCTTTGGGACTAGCGGGAGGGCCGGGCACAATGAGCAGTTCTTC.

This chain links TRBV28 with TRBJ2-5; no reliable D call. From germline, CDR1 is MDHEN and CDR2 SYDVKM. The CDR3 covers 15 residues. V gave up 5 bases and J gave up 4 bases, with 17 bases separating them. CDR3 DNA: TGTGCCAGCAGTCTCTTCCGGTATTCACTAGAGACCCAGTACTTC. Its translation is CASSLFRYSLETQYF.

The chain joins TRBV30 to TRBJ2-7; TRBD2 agrees at 11 bases. The V gene's germline CDR1 is GTSNPN and CDR2 SVGIG (reference sequence). The CDR3 is 14 residues long. The V segment lost 0 bases and the J segment 4 bases; nucleotides outside the gene matches: 2. The DNA of the CDR3 is TGTGCCTGGAGTGTAACTAGCGGGAGTTACGAGCAGTACTTC. Its translation is CAWSVTSGSYEQYF.

The chain employs TRBV28 and TRBJ1-1; the D is unclear. The CDR3 runs 13 residues. CDR1 is MDHEN, CDR2 SYDVKM, per germline. V shed 7 bases and J shed 6 bases, with 15 bases lying between them. CDR3 amino acids: CASNDLSPPEAFF. CDR3 in DNA: TGTGCCAGCAACGACCTCTCCCCGCCTGAAGCTTTCTTT.

This chain links TRBV14 with TRBJ1-1, with a possible D match to TRBD1 (5 bases). Germline V gene sequence: CDR1 SGHDN, CDR2 FVKESK. Trimming pared 2 bases from V and 8 bases from J, leaving 12 bases between. This CDR3 has 13 amino acids. The chain's CDR3 is CASSQQGKPEAFF. Here the CDR3 DNA reads TGTGCCAGCAGCCAACAGGGCAAACCCGAAGCTTTCTTT.

V is TRBV18 and J is TRBJ1-4, with a possible D match to TRBD1 (5 bases). Trimming removed 3 bases from V and 13 bases from J, with 18 bases in between. This CDR3 has 14 residues. Germline V gives CDR1 KGHSH, CDR2 LQKENI. Here the CDR3 reads CASSPLPRQGILFF. CDR3 in DNA: TGTGCCAGCTCACCTCTGCCCAGGCAGGGTATACTGTTTTTT.

V usage is TRBV6-8 and J usage is TRBJ1-1; the D is unclear. V was pared by 10 bases and J by 6 bases, with 15 bases between. The CDR3 is 12 residues long. CDR1 is MNHGY, CDR2 SAAAGT, per germline. CDR3 sequence (DNA): TGTGCCACGGAAACCTTAACCCCTGAAGCTTTCTTT. This codes for CATETLTPEAFF.

This chain links TRBV27 with TRBJ2-7; D perhaps matches TRBD1 (6 bases). V was pared by 6 bases and J by 5 bases, with 20 bases between. The CDR3 extends over 15 amino acids. Germline V lookup: CDR1 MNHEY, CDR2 SMNVEV (reference sequence). Here the CDR3 DNA reads TGTGCCAGCAGCCGAGAAGGACTGGCAGGGGACGAGCAGTACTTC. This translates into CASSREGLAGDEQYF.

The chain joins TRBV29-1 to TRBJ2-3; D perhaps matches TRBD1 (6 bases). V was cut by 2 bases and J by 0 bases, with 27 bases left in between. CDR3 length: 20 amino acids. Per germline, CDR1 SQVTM and CDR2 ANQGSEA. Here the CDR3 DNA reads TGCAGCGTTGAAAGGGACGACAGGCCCATCGGGCGCCGAAGCACAGATACGCAGTATTTT. It is translated as CSVERDDRPIGRRSTDTQYF.

This clone was seen just once. J is TRBJ2-5 and V is TRBV28, with D perhaps TRBD1 or TRBD2 (6 bases each). V gave up 3 bases and J gave up 5 bases, with 10 bases separating them. The CDR3 spans 13 residues. Per the germline V gene, CDR1 is MDHEN and CDR2 is SYDVKM. The CDR3 DNA sequence: TGTGCCAGCAGTTTGGGGGGCTGGGAGACCCAGTACTTC. It is translated as CASSLGGWETQYF.